This passage covers 28 T cell receptor beta chains from one sample sequenced in a study of identical twins. TCRdb recomputed calls from the 5' RACE reads with MiXCR, one row per CDR3 protein. Of hundreds of thousands of distinct CDR3 sequences listed, 10% to 15% are singletons. This same sample was also part of a study on yellow fever vaccine responses in identical twins.

Sequenced sample: PBMCs. The receptors originated from a woman between 18 and 29 years old in good health.

This clonotype was picked up a small number of times. The CDR3 bases are TGTGCCAGCAGCTGGGGGAGGGTGAGCTCCTACAATGAGCAGTTCTTC. It specifies CASSWGRVSSYNEQFF. This sequence joins TRBV7-2 and TRBJ2-1, with TRBD2 identical over 7 bases. Germline V CDR1 and CDR2: SGHTA, FQGNSA. Germline trimming cut 4 bases from V and 0 bases from J; bases unmatched to any gene: 6. This CDR3 comprises 16 residues.

The genes are TRBV5-1 and TRBJ2-1; TRBD2 agrees at 9 bases. Germline lookup yields CDR1 SGHRS and CDR2 YFSETQ. This CDR3 comprises 16 residues. Trimming at V came to 7 bases and at J to 2 bases, leaving 10 bases not matched to a gene. The CDR3: CASLGVAGGPYNEQFF. The CDR3 DNA is TGCGCCAGCCTTGGTGTGGCGGGAGGGCCCTACAATGAGCAGTTCTTC.

V and J are TRBV24-1 and TRBJ2-2; D remains unclear. Looked up from germline, CDR1 is KGHDR and CDR2 is SFDVKD. Trimming stripped 0 bases from V and 6 bases from J, with 4 bases between. The CDR3 length is 13 residues. The CDR3 reads CATSDLQPGELFF. The DNA of the CDR3 is TGTGCCACCAGTGATTTGCAACCCGGGGAGCTGTTTTTT.

Concerning this clonotype: The CDR3 carries no conserved terminal phenylalanine or tryptophan, so it likely arises from a read error. The chain recombines TRBV28 with TRBJ1-1; no clear D. Trimming removed 10 bases at V and 4 bases at J, with 16 bases between. The CDR3 spans 13 residues. The germline V gene has CDR1 MDHEN and CDR2 SYDVKM. The CDR3 DNA sequence: TGTGCCACTGCCCGCATCTCGGGCACTGAAGCTTTCCTT. Its protein product is CATARISGTEAFL.

This rearrangement joins TRBV7-8 to TRBJ2-4, with D possibly TRBD2 on 6 matching bases. The length of the CDR3 is 16 residues. Deletions cut 1 base from V and 1 base from J, with 11 bases between. Germline V CDR1 and CDR2: SGHVS, FQNEAQ. CDR3 region: CASSLGVEGAKNIQYF. Here the CDR3 DNA reads TGTGCCAGCAGCTTAGGAGTGGAGGGTGCCAAAAACATTCAGTACTTC.

In this sample, this clonotype turned up a few times. This sequence joins TRBV5-1 and TRBJ2-7; D is ambiguous. The CDR3 has 14 residues. The V end lost 0 bases, the J end lost 3 bases, and 10 bases lay between the germline ends. Germline assignment: CDR1 SGHRS and CDR2 YFSETQ. CDR3 in amino acids: CASSLVPLDYEQYF. CDR3 DNA sequence: TGCGCCAGCAGCTTGGTCCCCCTCGACTACGAGCAGTACTTC.

This clonotype was seen a handful of times. The rearrangement uses TRBV12-3 or TRBV12-4 and TRBJ2-1; TRBD2 agrees at 10 bases. Germline trimming cut 5 bases from V and 10 bases from J; bases unmatched to any gene: 8. The CDR3 loop spans 14 amino acids. CDR3 loop: CASSAGLADVEQFF. DNA for the CDR3: TGTGCCAGCAGTGCAGGACTAGCGGACGTAGAGCAGTTCTTC.

Points on this clonotype: The germline gene is not matched at one end of the junction; a read error may be the cause. The gene calls are TRBV6-5 and TRBJ2-7; 8 bases map to TRBD1. The CDR3 runs 19 residues. Germline V lookup: CDR1 MNHEY, CDR2 SVGAGI. The CDR3: CASSYTPPWTGLVGAPLHF. CDR3 nucleotides: TGTGCCAGCAGTTACACCCCTCCCTGGACAGGGCTTGTCGGTGCCCCTTTACACTTC.

The rearrangement uses TRBV12-3 or TRBV12-4 and TRBJ1-2, with D possibly matching TRBD1 (6 bases). The length of the CDR3 is 15 residues. The V end lost 2 bases, the J end lost 6 bases, and 16 bases lay between the germline ends. CDR3 DNA sequence: TGTGCCAGCAGTTTAAGCCCAGGTGGGGGCAATGGCTACACCTTC. Amino acid sequence: CASSLSPGGGNGYTF.

This rearrangement joins TRBV11-1 to TRBJ2-1; D may match TRBD1 or TRBD2 (5 bases each). Trimming pared 5 bases from V and 8 bases from J, leaving 22 bases between. The CDR3 length is 16 residues. Germline V gives CDR1 SGHAT, CDR2 FQDESV (reference sequence). This CDR3 is CASSTATRGARDEQFF. The CDR3 DNA sequence: TGTGCCAGCAGCACGGCCACCAGAGGGGCGCGGGATGAGCAGTTCTTC. Drawing the rest from reference TRBV11-1 and TRBJ2-1, the complete variable domain is EAEVAQSPRYKITEKSQAVAFWCDPISGHATLYWYRQILGQGPELLVQFQDESVVDDSQLPKDRFSAERLKGVDSTLKIQPAELGDSAMYLCASSTATRGARDEQFFGPGTRLTVL.

This clonotype appeared a few times. This chain joins TRBV4-1 and TRBJ2-7; TRBD2 is a possible D gene (6 bases). The CDR3 consists of 16 residues. The V end lost 2 bases, the J end lost 4 bases, and 18 bases lay between the germline ends. Germline V gene lookup returns CDR1 MGHRA and CDR2 YSYEKL. The CDR3 region is CASSQPGRDLAYEQYF. Here the CDR3 DNA reads TGCGCCAGCAGCCAACCTGGCCGGGACTTAGCGTACGAGCAGTACTTC.

This clonotype was seen a few times. The chain uses TRBV3-1 and TRBJ1-1; D possibly corresponds to TRBD1 (5 bases). Trimming took off 0 bases at V and 5 bases at J, with 13 bases between the two ends. There are 15 residues in the CDR3. Germline CDR1 LGHDT, CDR2 YNNKEL (reference sequence). The CDR3 bases are TGTGCCAGCAGCCAAGAACCAACAGGAAGAACTGAAGCTTTCTTT. This sequence encodes CASSQEPTGRTEAFF.

This clonotype turned up a few times. The chain joins TRBV7-9 to TRBJ2-1, with 9 nucleotides matching TRBD2. The V gene end was trimmed by 5 bases and the J gene end by 8 bases; junction bases not matched to a gene: 10. This CDR3 has 15 amino acids. Per the germline V gene, CDR1 is SEHNR and CDR2 is FQNEAQ (reference sequence). The CDR3 spells CASSRLAEHNDEQFF. The CDR3 DNA sequence: TGTGCCAGCAGCCGACTAGCGGAACATAACGATGAGCAGTTCTTC.

In its sample, this clonotype was seen a few times. The rearrangement joins TRBV18 to TRBJ2-7; D is perhaps TRBD2 (5 bases). CDR1 is KGHSH, CDR2 LQKENI, per germline. The CDR3 is 14 residues long. The CDR3 region is CASSPSQDSHEQYV. The CDR3 DNA reads TGTGCCAGCTCACCAAGTCAGGACTCCCACGAGCAGTACGTC.

V is TRBV6-1 and J is TRBJ2-7; D not certain. The CDR3 extends over 13 amino acids. Germline lookup yields CDR1 MNHNS and CDR2 SASEGT. V was clipped by 5 bases and J by 2 bases, with 10 bases between them. Here the CDR3 reads CASSPAYPYEQYF. The DNA of the CDR3 is TGTGCCAGCAGTCCAGCCTATCCCTACGAGCAGTACTTC.

The chain links TRBV29-1 to TRBJ1-1; D ambiguous. The CDR3 length is 13 residues. The V and J ends lost 2 bases and 3 bases respectively, with 10 bases between them. In germline, CDR1 is SQVTM, CDR2 ANQGSEA. The CDR3 region has the DNA TGCAGCGTTGAATTTATTGAAGACACTGAAGCTTTCTTT. As protein: CSVEFIEDTEAFF.

This clonotype appeared a few times. V is TRBV6-7 and J is TRBJ2-7; tentatively, D is TRBD1 (5 bases). TRBV6-7 is filed as an ORF, its function uncertain. V was pared by 4 bases and J by 3 bases, with 16 bases between. The CDR3 extends over 15 amino acids. CDR3: CASSSPQQEIYEQYF. DNA of the CDR3: TGTGCCAGCAGTTCCCCTCAACAGGAAATCTACGAGCAGTACTTC.

This chain connects TRBV28 to TRBJ2-7; possibly TRBD2 for D (5 bases). V lost 2 bases and J 3 bases, leaving 17 bases between the germline ends. CDR1 is MDHEN, CDR2 SYDVKM, per germline. The CDR3 covers 16 residues. For the CDR3, the DNA is TGTGCCAGCAGTTTACCCGCAGGCGAGGACTTCTACGAGCAGTACGTC. It encodes CASSLPAGEDFYEQYV.

This clonotype has just a few counts. The chain carries TRBV20-1 and TRBJ2-1, with 8 positions matching TRBD2. Germline V gene sequence: CDR1 DFQATT, CDR2 SNEGSKA (reference sequence). J gave up 3 bases and V 1 base, and 2 bases lay outside the gene matches. The CDR3 extends over 14 amino acids. CDR3 sequence (DNA): TGCAGTGCTAGAGGTAGCGGGAACTACAATGAGCAGTTCTTC. Amino acid sequence: CSARGSGNYNEQFF.

This clonotype was seen a few times. This chain links TRBV29-1 with TRBJ2-3; no reliable D call. The V and J ends lost 8 bases and 6 bases respectively, with 12 bases between them. Germline V CDR1 and CDR2: SQVTM, ANQGSEA. The CDR3 consists of 11 residues. In DNA form, the CDR3 reads TGCAGCTCTCCGTGGTTTGATACGCAGTATTTT. Translating gives CSSPWFDTQYF.

A few counts support this clonotype. The chain recombines TRBV3-1 with TRBJ1-5, with D maybe TRBD1 (5 bases). Trimming cost V 4 bases and J 8 bases, with 12 bases left between them. Germline loops: CDR1 LGHDT, CDR2 YNNKEL (reference sequence). This CDR3 is built from 13 residues. The chain's CDR3 is CASSRDYRKPQHF. The CDR3 coding sequence is TGTGCCAGCAGCCGAGACTACAGGAAGCCCCAGCATTTT.

This clonotype came up many times. The chain combines TRBV7-9 with TRBJ1-3; D gene ambiguous. V was pared by 0 bases and J by 8 bases, with 14 bases between. Per germline, CDR1 SEHNR and CDR2 FQNEAQ (reference sequence). The CDR3 covers 15 residues. The CDR3 coding sequence is TGTGCCAGCAGCTTAGCGCTGCGGTCTTGGGACACCATATATTTT. Its protein product is CASSLALRSWDTIYF.

The V gene is TRBV20-1, the J gene TRBJ1-2; D is ambiguous. CDR3 length equals 14 residues. V was cut by 0 bases and J by 1 base, with 9 bases left in between. Germline V CDR1 and CDR2: DFQATT, SNEGSKA (reference sequence). The CDR3 region is CSARENRGNYGYTF. CDR3 nucleotide sequence: TGCAGTGCTAGAGAGAACCGAGGTAACTATGGCTACACCTTC.

The chain recombines TRBV7-6 with TRBJ2-5, with D unresolved. Trimming shortened V by 1 base and J by 5 bases, and 8 bases separated the two germline ends. Per germline, CDR1 SGHVS and CDR2 FNYEAQ. CDR3 length: 13 residues. CDR3 bases: TGTGCCAGCAGCTTAGTTCAGGCTGAGACCCAGTACTTC. Translating it yields CASSLVQAETQYF.

In its sample, this clonotype was seen a few times. The V call is TRBV5-4, the J call TRBJ2-3; TRBD1 might be the D (5 bases). Germline CDR1 is SGHNT and CDR2 is YYREEE (reference sequence). The CDR3 consists of 14 residues. V shed 3 bases and J shed 2 bases, with 10 bases lying between them. The CDR3 is CASSSREPTDTQYF. CDR3 DNA: TGTGCCAGCAGCTCCAGGGAACCCACAGATACGCAGTATTTT.

This clonotype appeared many times. The CDR3: CSALQETQYF. The CDR3 DNA is TGCAGTGCTTTACAAGAGACCCAGTACTTC. The genes are TRBV20-1 and TRBJ2-5, with no clear D. The CDR3 is made up of 10 amino acids. Trimming left V 5 bases short and J 2 bases short, with 3 bases between. Germline lookup yields CDR1 DFQATT and CDR2 SNEGSKA (reference sequence).

This clonotype has just a few counts. The rearrangement joins TRBV9 to TRBJ1-6, with D hard to call. The germline V gene encodes CDR1 SGDLS and CDR2 YYNGEE. V lost 3 bases and J lost 9, with 10 bases in between. The CDR3 loop spans 13 amino acids. Here the CDR3 reads CASSAREGSPLHF. CDR3 nucleotides: TGTGCCAGCAGCGCGCGGGAGGGTTCACCCCTCCACTTT.

This clonotype was observed a few times. This chain joins TRBV2 and TRBJ2-2; D call uncertain. Germline loops: CDR1 SNHLY, CDR2 FYNNEI. Trimming pared 5 bases from V and 6 bases from J, leaving 10 bases between. The CDR3 consists of 13 residues. The CDR3 protein is CASSRASSGELFF. CDR3 coding DNA: TGTGCCAGCAGTCGCGCCAGTTCCGGGGAGCTGTTTTTT.